Listed below are T cell receptor beta chains from one sample, sequenced in a study of blood T cells in healthy people across ages. TCRdb reprocessed the 5' RACE reads with MiXCR, giving one entry per CDR3 protein. Here the sample spans around 1,600,000 distinct CDR3 sequences, roughly two fifths being singletons. Sequencing was carried out using blood. The receptor set was obtained from a woman under 30 in good health. Each CDR3 is given with its conserved first and last residue. D genes are given only for firm matches. Clone size is shown for a subset of rows, as once, few, many or a class of expanded clone.

cdr3_aa	cdr3_nt	v_call	clone_size	d_call	j_call
CASTDRLQTNEQFF	TGTGCCAGCACCGACCGCTTACAGACGAATGAGCAGTTCTTC	TRBV6-2/TRBV6-3	once	.	TRBJ2-1
CASSPWGGSSYNEQFF	TGTGCCAGCAGCCCCTGGGGGGGAAGCTCCTACAATGAGCAGTTCTTC	TRBV9	.	TRBD2	TRBJ2-1
CAWSGRDTQYF	TGTGCCTGGAGTGGGCGTGATACGCAGTATTTT	TRBV30	.	.	TRBJ2-3
CASSMGTSGSWNEQFF	TGTGCCAGCAGTATGGGGACTAGCGGGAGTTGGAATGAGCAGTTCTTC	TRBV27	.	TRBD2	TRBJ2-1
CASSSTKRGRINNEQYF	TGTGCCAGCAGCTCCACCAAAAGAGGGAGGATCAACAATGAGCAGTACTTC	TRBV5-6	.	.	TRBJ2-5
CTSSARTSGRYNEQFF	TGTACCAGCAGTGCACGGACTAGCGGGAGGTACAATGAGCAGTTCTTC	TRBV25-1	.	TRBD2	TRBJ2-1
CASGLGSELYGYTF	TGTGCTAGTGGTTTGGGGTCCGAGTTGTATGGCTACACCTTC	TRBV12-5	.	.	TRBJ1-2
CASSQDVSRKYSPLHF	TGCGCCAGCAGCCAAGATGTCTCCAGGAAATATTCACCCCTCCACTTT	TRBV4-1	few	.	TRBJ1-6
CASSELSRGVLAEAFF	TGTGCCAGCAGTGAATTGAGTCGGGGAGTTTTAGCTGAAGCTTTCTTT	TRBV25-1	.	.	TRBJ1-1
CASSLAGGLVNEQFF	TGTGCCAGCAGTTTAGCCGGGGGCCTTGTTAATGAGCAGTTCTTC	TRBV27	.	.	TRBJ2-1
CASSLEAVVWGNTIYF	TGTGCCAGCAGCTTAGAAGCCGTGGTCTGGGGAAACACCATATATTTT	TRBV11-2	.	.	TRBJ1-3
CASSQDFQGFTGELFF	TGCGCCAGCAGCCAAGATTTCCAGGGGTTCACCGGGGAGCTGTTTTTT	TRBV4-3	.	.	TRBJ2-2
CASSWTSGTGETQYF	TGTGCCAGCAGTTGGACTAGCGGGACAGGAGAGACCCAGTACTTC	TRBV12-3/TRBV12-4	few	TRBD2	TRBJ2-5
CSQGTGRTDTQYF	TGCAGCCAAGGGACAGGGAGGACAGATACGCAGTATTTT	TRBV20-1	few	TRBD1	TRBJ2-3
CASSRGQSTEAFF	TGTGCCAGCAGCAGAGGACAATCCACTGAAGCTTTCTTT	TRBV7-8	.	.	TRBJ1-1
CASSWGRQRTYEQYF	TGCGCCAGCAGCTGGGGACGACAGAGAACCTACGAGCAGTACTTC	TRBV5-1	few	.	TRBJ2-7
CASRPQGSRETQYF	TGTGCCAGCAGGCCACAGGGGTCTAGAGAGACCCAGTACTTC	TRBV27	few	TRBD1	TRBJ2-5
CASSQKTGESYEQYF	TGCGCCAGCAGCCAGAAGACAGGGGAGTCCTACGAGCAGTACTTC	TRBV4-1	.	TRBD1	TRBJ2-7
CASSYSKGWREERDTQYF	TGTGCCAGCAGTTACTCGAAGGGGTGGCGGGAGGAACGAGATACGCAGTATTTT	TRBV6-2/TRBV6-3	few	TRBD2	TRBJ2-3
CASSLASTAEQYF	TGTGCCAGCAGCTTGGCCTCAACAGCCGAGCAGTACTTC	TRBV5-6	few	.	TRBJ2-7
CSARDRDRAVSYNEQFF	TGCAGTGCTAGAGATCGGGACAGGGCCGTCTCCTACAATGAGCAGTTCTTC	TRBV20-1	few	TRBD1	TRBJ2-1
CAIRRAETQYF	TGTGCCATCAGAAGGGCCGAGACCCAGTACTTC	TRBV10-3	.	.	TRBJ2-5
CSADREHTEAFF	TGCAGCGCCGACAGGGAGCACACTGAAGCTTTCTTT	TRBV29-1	.	TRBD1	TRBJ1-1
CASSEWLQGNGYTF	TGTGCCAGCAGTGAATGGCTACAGGGTAATGGCTACACCTTC	TRBV25-1	.	.	TRBJ1-2
CASGERGTFTDTQYF	TGTGCCAGCGGGGAGCGGGGTACGTTCACAGATACGCAGTATTTT	TRBV27	.	TRBD2	TRBJ2-3
CSAREGGTGAPVPQHF	TGCAGTGCTAGAGAGGGGGGGACAGGTGCTCCTGTACCCCAGCATTTT	TRBV20-1	.	TRBD1	TRBJ1-5
CASSLGRVAGSTDTQYF	TGTGCCAGCAGCTTAGGGCGAGTGGCAGGGAGCACAGATACGCAGTATTTT	TRBV7-8	.	.	TRBJ2-3
CSVVRGFQETQYF	TGCAGCGTTGTACGTGGGTTCCAAGAGACCCAGTACTTC	TRBV29-1	.	.	TRBJ2-5
CASSYSTGGTYNEQFF	TGTGCCAGCAGTTACTCGACGGGCGGGACCTACAATGAGCAGTTCTTC	TRBV6-6	few	.	TRBJ2-1
CASSEVGTVSNSPLHF	TGTGCCAGCAGCGAGGTCGGGACAGTCTCTAATTCACCCCTCCACTTT	TRBV7-2	.	TRBD1	TRBJ1-6
CASSPRGPLNEQFF	TGTGCCAGCAGTCCCAGGGGGCCCCTCAATGAGCAGTTCTTC	TRBV28	few	TRBD1	TRBJ2-1
CASSSGPPYEQYF	TGTGCCAGCTCCAGCGGGCCCCCCTACGAGCAGTACTTC	TRBV9	.	.	TRBJ2-7
CASGRPNTHGFGEQFF	TGTGCTAGTGGTCGACCAAACACACATGGGTTTGGTGAGCAGTTCTTC	TRBV12-5	.	.	TRBJ2-1
CASSYQGATNEKLFF	TGTGCCAGCAGCTACCAGGGTGCCACTAATGAAAAACTGTTTTTT	TRBV7-2	.	.	TRBJ1-4
CASSRQGYQPQHF	TGTGCCAGCAGTCGACAGGGCTATCAGCCCCAGCATTTT	TRBV6-2/TRBV6-3	many	TRBD1	TRBJ1-5
CASSPDRTYYEQYF	TGCGCCAGCAGCCCCGACAGGACCTACTACGAGCAGTACTTC	TRBV5-1	many	.	TRBJ2-7
CASSYSGMVEETQYF	TGTGCCAGCAGTTACTCAGGGATGGTGGAAGAGACCCAGTACTTC	TRBV6-5	few	.	TRBJ2-5
CASSFGSYNGQFF	TGTGCCAGCAGCTTTGGCTCCTACAATGGGCAGTTCTTC	TRBV2	.	.	TRBJ2-1
CASSQDSRGQQPQHF	TGCGCCAGCAGCCAAGATTCTAGGGGGCAGCAGCCCCAGCATTTT	TRBV4-1	.	TRBD1	TRBJ1-5
CASSQDRGISNEKLFF	TGCGCCAGCAGCCAAGATCGGGGGATATCTAATGAAAAACTGTTTTTT	TRBV4-1	.	.	TRBJ1-4
CASSAQGTSYEQYF	TGTGCCAGCAGCGCGCAGGGTACCTCCTACGAGCAGTACTTC	TRBV9	.	.	TRBJ2-7
CASSPGLAGGLLSYNEQFF	TGTGCCAGCAGCCCCGGACTAGCGGGGGGCCTACTCTCCTACAATGAGCAGTTCTTC	TRBV11-2	.	TRBD2	TRBJ2-1
CASSYSGQQNTEAFF	TGTGCCAGCAGTTACTCAGGACAGCAGAACACTGAAGCTTTCTTT	TRBV6-5	few	.	TRBJ1-1
CASSLARVGSEAFF	TGTGCCAGCAGCTTAGCGCGAGTTGGCTCTGAAGCTTTCTTT	TRBV7-2	once	.	TRBJ1-1
CSAIGTSGRSTDTQYF	TGCAGTGCTATCGGTACTAGCGGACGTAGCACAGATACGCAGTATTTT	TRBV20-1	many	TRBD2	TRBJ2-3
CASSPNMRLFTDTQYF	TGTGCCAGCAGCCCGAATATGCGGCTGTTCACAGATACGCAGTATTTT	TRBV7-9	.	.	TRBJ2-3
CASSSNPRPYEQYF	TGTGCCAGCAGTTCAAACCCGCGGCCTTATGAGCAGTACTTC	TRBV12-3/TRBV12-4	once	.	TRBJ2-7